This T cell receptor (beta chain) is drawn from a study of cytomegalovirus exposure and HLA in healthy donors. Vbeta (60) and Jbeta (13) primers were used in the PCR. Assay used: immunoSEQ multiplex PCR; TCRdb lists only in-frame clones, some missing. The clone table shows about 160,000 clones, with the ten largest holding roughly 1.3%. The germline V and J ends were trimmed by 0 bases and 0 bases, with 13 bases remaining between them. Germline V CDR1 and CDR2: SGHNT, YYREEE (reference sequence). This CDR3 is built from 17 residues. This TCR came from a woman in her sixties or seventies in good health and CMV-seronegative. The sample was PBMCs. This chain connects TRBV5-4 to TRBJ2-1; TRBD1 is a possible D gene (7 bases). CDR3 bases: TGTGCCAGCAGCTTGGCGGCAGGGGGGCGCTCCTACAATGAGCAGTTCTTC. Its protein is CASSLAAGGRSYNEQFF.